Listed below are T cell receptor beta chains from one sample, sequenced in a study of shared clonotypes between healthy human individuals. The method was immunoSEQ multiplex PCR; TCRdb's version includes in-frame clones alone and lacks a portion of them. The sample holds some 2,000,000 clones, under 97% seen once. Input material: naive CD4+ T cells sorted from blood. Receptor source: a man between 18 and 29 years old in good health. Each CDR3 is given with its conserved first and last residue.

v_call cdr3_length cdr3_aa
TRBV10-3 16 CAISESAGQPNSPLHF
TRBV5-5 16 CASSLAQDRAYHEQFF
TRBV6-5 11 CASSRGDEQFF
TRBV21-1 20 CASIKAGTGGTSDSNQPQHF
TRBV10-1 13 CASSGNNQETQYF
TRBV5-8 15 CASSPFDGGNTEAFF
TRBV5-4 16 CASSLGWSHSYNEQFF
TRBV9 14 CASSVDLGSYEQYF
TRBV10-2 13 CASSQQESQPQHF
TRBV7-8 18 CASSFRTSGGPRPDTQYF
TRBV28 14 CATTGNSGANVLTF
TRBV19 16 CASSIVGAGGHNEQFF
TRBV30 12 CAWSNEQGLQYF
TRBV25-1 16 CASRGQGPSGANVLTF
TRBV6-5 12 CASRSAGSGAFF
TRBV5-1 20 CASRSARLPAGGTNTGELFF
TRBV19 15 CASSNTGSYNSPLHF
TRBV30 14 CAWSVVVTGETQYF
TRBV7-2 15 CASSLATTLPGAQYF